This T cell receptor beta chain was retrieved from a study of early T cells in non-severe SARS-CoV-2 infection (dated by TCRdb to about 2021). Notes on the research overall: TCR sequencing used bulk RNA from unsorted whole blood, so alpha and beta chains could not be paired.

A word on this clonotype: Its target antigen remains unknown. The input lacks base qualities; no much larger clone sits a single base away.

Paper-wide results and their limitations: VDJdb matching was skewed toward anti-spike CD8 responses and likely underestimated virus-specific expansions, missing private and CD4 specificities.

The library was obtained by 5' RACE. For sequencing, a NextSeq 500 was employed. To correct for sequencing error and PCR bias, the TCR library protocol tagged individual cDNA molecules with unique molecular identifiers. TCR alpha and beta chains were both sequenced, and the abundances of alpha and beta sequences in each sample were closely correlated with each other. As for how the authors treated the data: Decombinator V4 was used to annotate the V gene, J gene and CDR3 of the TCR sequences. Expanded TCRs were defined as changing significantly between any two time points under a Poisson model with p below 0.0001. TCR abundances were normalised to the total number of TCRs sequenced per sample and expressed as counts per million. TRAV1-2 paired with TRAJ12, TRAJ20 or TRAJ33 defined MAIT TCRs, while TRAV10 paired with TRAJ18 defined iNKT TCRs. VDJdb, accessed on 1 November 2021, was searched for TCRs annotated for CMV, EBV and SARS-CoV-2, and TCRs annotated for more than one antigen were excluded. The public reads were quality trimmed at Q25 with fastp and then assembled into clones with MiXCR by TCRdb, keeping productive beta chains. Records with the same CDR3 protein are collapsed into one entry carrying the most frequent genes and DNA. TCRdb's processing, not the authors', yielded these V and J calls. The sample data list around 77,000 distinct CDR3 sequences, and approximately 12% of these were observed just once. Less than 20% of the sample belongs to the ten largest clones.

The study was a case-control design nested within a healthcare worker cohort in London, UK, with weekly nasopharyngeal swab PCR tests and blood sampling. Healthcare workers were recruited between 23 and 31 March 2020, during the week of the UK lockdown, and were followed weekly for up to about 16 weeks. The V end loses 5 bases and the J end loses 4 bases, and a stretch of 14 bases separates them. There are 15 amino acids in the CDR3, from cysteine to phenylalanine inclusive. Of all the DNA, just the CDR3 is kept, 45 bases in frame from base 1. For CDR1 and CDR2, the germline V gene (reference sequence) lists SEHNR and FQNEAQ.

The receptor was isolated from an adult who was a healthcare worker with PCR-confirmed SARS-CoV-2 infection or an uninfected control (not recorded which). The donor label of this sample is uncertain. The sample in question was whole blood, obtained at baseline. This chain is built from TRBV7-9 and TRBJ2-2; TRBD2 could be the D gene, as 5 bases match. The sequenced DNA: TGTGCCAGCAGCCACGTAGCGCTGGGCACCGGGGAGCTGTTTTTT. Its protein product is CASSHVALGTGELFF.